This TCR beta chain was recorded in a study of blood T cell repertoires in COVID-19. Study background: COVID-19 samples collected from the United States, Italy and Spain covered acute and convalescent phases. PBMCs, B-cell-depleted T cells, or T cells were the source of the cDNA or gDNA that made up the material.

V lost 7 bases and J lost 7, with 16 bases in between. Per the germline V gene, CDR1 is MDHEN and CDR2 is SYDVKM. The CDR3 has 13 amino acids. This table comes from immunoSEQ multiplex PCR, and its TCRdb copy is limited to in-frame clones, with some not included. Seen here are approximately 180,000 clones, approximately 85% observed once, and the top ten hold approximately 10%. The sample was peripheral blood. The origin of this receptor is a human donor with active or convalescent COVID-19. The donor label of this sample is uncertain. This chain connects TRBV28 to TRBJ1-1, with D possibly TRBD1 on 5 matching bases. CDR3 nucleotides: TGTGCCAGCACCCCTGCCCAGGGCGATGAAGCTTTCTTT. As protein: CASTPAQGDEAFF.